This T cell receptor beta chain was retrieved from a study of T cell responses to AZD1222 COVID-19 vaccine. Whole-study context: Whether given at about 4 or about 12 weeks, second doses were pooled. General study findings and limits: Repertoires were sampled only after the peak T cell response. Recipients of two AZD1222 doses showed rising Spike-specific TCR breadth and depth. Donor demographics were predominantly white British with a female majority; clonal diversity may be underestimated.

Points on this clone: Its antigen remains unknown.

TCRdb's table, derived via immunoSEQ multiplex PCR, lists solely in-frame clones and lacks some. The table lists 90,000 to 120,000 clones, 75% to 90% of them singletons, with under 20% in the top ten. This CDR3 is built from 14 residues. The V end lost 1 base, the J end lost 4 bases, and 10 bases lay between the germline ends. In germline, CDR1 is MNHNS, CDR2 SASEGT. This specimen consisted of peripheral blood, obtained on day 0 of AZD1222 vaccination. The chain uses TRBV6-1 and TRBJ1-1; D gene unclear. The receptor's source is an adult in good health. The CDR3 sequence is CASSEGEEGTEAFF. The CDR3 bases are TGTGCCAGCAGTGAAGGGGAGGAGGGCACTGAAGCTTTCTTT.